Listed below are T cell receptor beta chains from one sample, sequenced in a study of cytomegalovirus exposure and HLA in healthy donors. Sequencing was performed with immunoSEQ multiplex PCR; in TCRdb, only in-frame clones are kept and a portion is missing. Of over 80,000 clones in the sample, about four fifths were seen once. Sequenced sample: PBMCs. The receptors were sampled from a man aged 40-50 years in good health and CMV-seropositive. CDR3s include the opening cysteine and the closing phenylalanine or tryptophan. D genes are given only for firm matches. Expanded clones are given a class, and other clones once, few, many or no size at all.

clone_size: .
d_call: .
j_call: TRBJ1-2
v_call: TRBV7-9
cdr3_nt: TGTGCCAGCAGCCGTCGACAGGCTCTTCGGGGTCCTAACTATGGCTACACCTTC
cdr3_aa: CASSRRQALRGPNYGYTF

clone_size: .
d_call: .
j_call: TRBJ1-4
v_call: TRBV5-1
cdr3_nt: TGCGCCAGCAGCTTGTCCCCGAATGAAAAACTGTTTTTT
cdr3_aa: CASSLSPNEKLFF

clone_size: .
d_call: .
j_call: TRBJ2-7
v_call: TRBV20-1
cdr3_nt: TGCAGTGCTAGAGTCTCTTACGAGCAGTACTTC
cdr3_aa: CSARVSYEQYF

clone_size: .
d_call: .
j_call: TRBJ2-7
v_call: TRBV2
cdr3_nt: TGTGCCAGCAGTGACCACGCTTACGAGCAGTACTTC
cdr3_aa: CASSDHAYEQYF

clone_size: once
d_call: .
j_call: TRBJ1-2
v_call: TRBV28
cdr3_nt: TGTGCCAGCAGTTTATCCCACCAGGGCTACACCTTC
cdr3_aa: CASSLSHQGYTF

clone_size: .
d_call: .
j_call: TRBJ2-7
v_call: TRBV27
cdr3_nt: TGTGCCAGCAGAACGGACGCGGGACGGCTCTACGAGCAGTACTTC
cdr3_aa: CASRTDAGRLYEQYF

clone_size: .
d_call: TRBD2
j_call: TRBJ2-3
v_call: TRBV4-2
cdr3_nt: TGTGCCAGCAGCCAAATTCTTGAAGCGGGGGGGCCGTTCTCCACAGATACGCAGTATTTT
cdr3_aa: CASSQILEAGGPFSTDTQYF

clone_size: .
d_call: .
j_call: TRBJ1-1
v_call: TRBV2
cdr3_nt: TGTGCCAGCAGTGACGGCCCGCCACAGTACACTGAAGCTTTCTTT
cdr3_aa: CASSDGPPQYTEAFF

clone_size: .
d_call: .
j_call: TRBJ1-1
v_call: TRBV10-1
cdr3_nt: TGCGCCAGCAGTGGACAGTTGAACACTGAAGCTTTCTTT
cdr3_aa: CASSGQLNTEAFF

clone_size: .
d_call: .
j_call: TRBJ1-1
v_call: TRBV5-5
cdr3_nt: TGTGCCAGCAGCTTCGGGATGAACACTGAAGCTTTCTTT
cdr3_aa: CASSFGMNTEAFF

clone_size: .
d_call: TRBD2
j_call: TRBJ2-3
v_call: TRBV5-1
cdr3_nt: TGCGCCAGCAGCTTGCCTAGCGGGGCTAGCACAGATACGCAGTATTTT
cdr3_aa: CASSLPSGASTDTQYF

clone_size: once
d_call: TRBD2
j_call: TRBJ2-1
v_call: TRBV11-3
cdr3_nt: TGTGCCAGCAGCCTAAGCGGGACCTCCTACAATGAGCAGTTCTTC
cdr3_aa: CASSLSGTSYNEQFF

clone_size: .
d_call: TRBD1
j_call: TRBJ1-5
v_call: TRBV9
cdr3_nt: TGTGCCAGCAGCGAGGACAGGGGGGGACAGCCCCAGCATTTT
cdr3_aa: CASSEDRGGQPQHF

clone_size: .
d_call: .
j_call: TRBJ1-2
v_call: TRBV27
cdr3_nt: TGTGCCAGCAGTTTATCGTCGAGAAACTATGGCTACACCTTC
cdr3_aa: CASSLSSRNYGYTF

clone_size: .
d_call: TRBD1
j_call: TRBJ1-4
v_call: TRBV7-9
cdr3_nt: TGTGCCAGCAGCTCGACAGGGGCGGCTGAAAAACTGTTTTTT
cdr3_aa: CASSSTGAAEKLFF

clone_size: .
d_call: .
j_call: TRBJ2-1
v_call: TRBV11-2
cdr3_nt: TGTGCCAGCAGCCCTGAGGGACGGGCGGGATACAATGAGCAGTTCTTC
cdr3_aa: CASSPEGRAGYNEQFF

clone_size: .
d_call: .
j_call: TRBJ1-6
v_call: TRBV14
cdr3_nt: TGTGCCAGCAGCCCTAGGACAGATCGAAGGAGCTCCTATAATTCACCCCTCCACTTT
cdr3_aa: CASSPRTDRRSSYNSPLHF

clone_size: .
d_call: .
j_call: TRBJ1-3
v_call: TRBV5-1
cdr3_nt: TGCGCCAGCACACAGGCCTCTGGAAACACCATATATTTT
cdr3_aa: CASTQASGNTIYF

clone_size: .
d_call: .
j_call: TRBJ1-1
v_call: TRBV30
cdr3_nt: TGTGCCTGGAGTCCCCTAGTCTTCTTT
cdr3_aa: CAWSPLVFF

clone_size: .
d_call: .
j_call: TRBJ2-7
v_call: TRBV5-1
cdr3_nt: TGCGCCAGCAGCTTGGCCCCAGCGGGCGGAATCTACGAGCAGTACTTC
cdr3_aa: CASSLAPAGGIYEQYF

clone_size: .
d_call: TRBD1
j_call: TRBJ2-7
v_call: TRBV5-1
cdr3_nt: TGCGCCAGCAGCTTTGGCGGGACAGGGCCCTACGAGCAGTACTTC
cdr3_aa: CASSFGGTGPYEQYF

clone_size: .
d_call: .
j_call: TRBJ1-1
v_call: TRBV19
cdr3_nt: TGTGCCAGTAAAGGCACCGGGGGCACTGAAGCTTTCTTT
cdr3_aa: CASKGTGGTEAFF

clone_size: .
d_call: TRBD2
j_call: TRBJ2-2
v_call: TRBV30
cdr3_nt: TGTGCCTGGAGTGGTTGGTCGCTAGCGGCCCTGGGGCTGTTTTTT
cdr3_aa: CAWSGWSLAALGLFF

clone_size: .
d_call: .
j_call: TRBJ1-4
v_call: TRBV7-2
cdr3_nt: TGTGCCAGCAGCTTAGTTTTACAGTATGAAAAACTGTTTTTT
cdr3_aa: CASSLVLQYEKLFF

clone_size: .
d_call: .
j_call: TRBJ2-4
v_call: TRBV10-2
cdr3_nt: TGCGCCAGCAGTGAGTCAAGCGGACAGTTGAAAAACATTCAGTACTTC
cdr3_aa: CASSESSGQLKNIQYF

clone_size: once
d_call: .
j_call: TRBJ1-3
v_call: TRBV7-6
cdr3_nt: TGTGCCAGCACCCAATTGCCCGGGACTCAGGCGAACACCATATATTTT
cdr3_aa: CASTQLPGTQANTIYF

clone_size: .
d_call: TRBD2
j_call: TRBJ2-3
v_call: TRBV9
cdr3_nt: TGTGCCAGCAGCGTAGTGAGCGGGGCTAGCACAGATACGCAGTATTTT
cdr3_aa: CASSVVSGASTDTQYF

clone_size: few
d_call: .
j_call: TRBJ2-1
v_call: TRBV5-1
cdr3_nt: TGCGCCAGCAGCGTACAGGGCAGCTCCTACAATGAGCAGTTCTTC
cdr3_aa: CASSVQGSSYNEQFF

clone_size: .
d_call: TRBD1
j_call: TRBJ1-1
v_call: TRBV6-5
cdr3_nt: TGTGCCAGCAGTGTCCGGGGACAGGGGAACACTGAAGCTTTCTTT
cdr3_aa: CASSVRGQGNTEAFF

clone_size: .
d_call: .
j_call: TRBJ1-2
v_call: TRBV2
cdr3_nt: TGTGCCACCTCAGGGTTGCGGGGCTACACCTTC
cdr3_aa: CATSGLRGYTF

clone_size: .
d_call: TRBD2
j_call: TRBJ2-5
v_call: TRBV7-2
cdr3_nt: TGTGCCAGCAGCCGGCGGGGGGGCTTAGAGACCCAGTACTTC
cdr3_aa: CASSRRGGLETQYF

clone_size: .
d_call: .
j_call: TRBJ2-5
v_call: TRBV5-1
cdr3_nt: TGCGCCAGCAGCTTGGGGTCGGAGAAGTCAGAGACCCAGTACTTC
cdr3_aa: CASSLGSEKSETQYF

clone_size: .
d_call: .
j_call: TRBJ1-6
v_call: TRBV14
cdr3_nt: TGTGCCAGCGGCCCCACCAGGGCCGCTAATTCACCCCTCCACTTT
cdr3_aa: CASGPTRAANSPLHF

clone_size: few
d_call: .
j_call: TRBJ1-1
v_call: TRBV5-4
cdr3_nt: TGTGCCACCGGGGGAAGGGCTGAAGCTTTCTTT
cdr3_aa: CATGGRAEAFF

clone_size: .
d_call: TRBD2
j_call: TRBJ2-2
v_call: TRBV4-1
cdr3_nt: TGCGCCAGCAGCCAAGAGGCTAGCGGGGGGGCAGGCGGGGAGCTGTTTTTT
cdr3_aa: CASSQEASGGAGGELFF

clone_size: .
d_call: TRBD2
j_call: TRBJ2-5
v_call: TRBV2
cdr3_nt: TGTGCCAGCAGTGAAACTAGCGGGGGATATGAGACCCAGTACTTC
cdr3_aa: CASSETSGGYETQYF

clone_size: .
d_call: .
j_call: TRBJ2-7
v_call: TRBV4-1
cdr3_nt: TGCGCCAGCAGCCCCTTGACGGGGGGCAGGTACGAGCAGTACTTC
cdr3_aa: CASSPLTGGRYEQYF

clone_size: few
d_call: .
j_call: TRBJ2-1
v_call: TRBV19
cdr3_nt: TGTGCCAGTAGCGTCATCCCGGGGTTCGTGGATCGGGATGAGCAGTTCTTC
cdr3_aa: CASSVIPGFVDRDEQFF

clone_size: once
d_call: .
j_call: TRBJ2-4
v_call: TRBV30
cdr3_nt: TGTGCCGCCCGAGGGGGACACTTAGCCAAAAACATTCAGTACTTC
cdr3_aa: CAARGGHLAKNIQYF

clone_size: .
d_call: .
j_call: TRBJ1-2
v_call: TRBV28
cdr3_nt: TGTGCCAGCCAAAGGGGCTATGGCTACACCTTC
cdr3_aa: CASQRGYGYTF

clone_size: .
d_call: .
j_call: TRBJ1-1
v_call: TRBV6-4
cdr3_nt: TGTGCCAGCAGCAAAACGGGGAACACTGAAGCTTTCTTT
cdr3_aa: CASSKTGNTEAFF

clone_size: .
d_call: .
j_call: TRBJ1-2
v_call: TRBV27
cdr3_nt: TGTGCCAGCGGCAACGGGGGGGCATATGGCTACACCTTC
cdr3_aa: CASGNGGAYGYTF

clone_size: once
d_call: TRBD2
j_call: TRBJ2-1
v_call: TRBV7-2
cdr3_nt: TGTGCCAGCAGTCTATCGGGAGGTTCCTACAATGAGCAGTTCTTC
cdr3_aa: CASSLSGGSYNEQFF

clone_size: few
d_call: TRBD1
j_call: TRBJ1-1
v_call: TRBV5-1
cdr3_nt: TGCGCCAGCACAACAGGGGCTCAGGGGGGTGAAGCTTTCTTT
cdr3_aa: CASTTGAQGGEAFF

clone_size: .
d_call: .
j_call: TRBJ1-2
v_call: TRBV30
cdr3_nt: TGTGCCTGGAGACGGGGATCCTATGGCTACACCTTC
cdr3_aa: CAWRRGSYGYTF

clone_size: .
d_call: TRBD2
j_call: TRBJ2-5
v_call: TRBV2
cdr3_nt: TGTGCCAGCAGCCTCGGACTAGCGGGAGGCCAAGAGACCCAGTACTTC
cdr3_aa: CASSLGLAGGQETQYF

clone_size: .
d_call: .
j_call: TRBJ2-1
v_call: TRBV4-1
cdr3_nt: TGCGCCAGCAGCCAAGCGGGTACAGGAATCTACAATGAGCAGTTCTTC
cdr3_aa: CASSQAGTGIYNEQFF

clone_size: .
d_call: .
j_call: TRBJ2-7
v_call: TRBV5-1
cdr3_nt: TGCGCCAGCAGCTTGGGGGGGGCGGCTAGCGGACAGCTCTACGAGCAGTACTTC
cdr3_aa: CASSLGGAASGQLYEQYF

clone_size: .
d_call: TRBD1
j_call: TRBJ1-1
v_call: TRBV11-3
cdr3_nt: TGTGCCAGCAGCTCAGGGGGTGCCACTGAAGCTTTCTTT
cdr3_aa: CASSSGGATEAFF

clone_size: .
d_call: .
j_call: TRBJ1-2
v_call: TRBV10-2
cdr3_nt: TGCGCCAGCAGTCAGGGCAACTATGGCTACACCTTC
cdr3_aa: CASSQGNYGYTF

clone_size: few
d_call: TRBD1
j_call: TRBJ1-4
v_call: TRBV5-1
cdr3_nt: TGCGCCAGCAGCGTGTTGGGACAGGCTAATGAAAAACTGTTTTTT
cdr3_aa: CASSVLGQANEKLFF

clone_size: .
d_call: TRBD2
j_call: TRBJ2-7
v_call: TRBV5-4
cdr3_nt: TGTGCCAGCAGTCCCCCGGGCGAGCGGGGCTACGAGCAGTACTTC
cdr3_aa: CASSPPGERGYEQYF

clone_size: .
d_call: .
j_call: TRBJ1-1
v_call: TRBV27
cdr3_nt: TGTGCCAGCAGTTTCGGGAGGTCAGCTTTCTTT
cdr3_aa: CASSFGRSAFF

clone_size: few
d_call: TRBD2
j_call: TRBJ2-2
v_call: TRBV9
cdr3_nt: TGTGCCAGCAGCGCGAGACTAGCGGGGGGAGAAAACACCGGGGAGCTGTTTTTT
cdr3_aa: CASSARLAGGENTGELFF

clone_size: .
d_call: .
j_call: TRBJ2-7
v_call: TRBV21-1
cdr3_nt: TGTGCCAGCAGCGCCCGGGACAGGGTGTACTACGAGCAGTACTTC
cdr3_aa: CASSARDRVYYEQYF